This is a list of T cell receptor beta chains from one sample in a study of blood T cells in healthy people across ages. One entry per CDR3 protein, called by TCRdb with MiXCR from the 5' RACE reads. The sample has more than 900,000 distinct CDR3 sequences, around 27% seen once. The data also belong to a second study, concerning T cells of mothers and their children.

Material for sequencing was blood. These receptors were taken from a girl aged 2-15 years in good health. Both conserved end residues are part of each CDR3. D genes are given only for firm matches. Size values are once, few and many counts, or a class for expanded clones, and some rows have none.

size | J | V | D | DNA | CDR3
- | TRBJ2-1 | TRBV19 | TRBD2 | TGTGCCAGTAGTATCTCAGCGGGAGGGTACAATGAGCAGTTCTTC | CASSISAGGYNEQFF
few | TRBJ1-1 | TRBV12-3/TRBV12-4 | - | TGTGCCAGCAGTTTAGGCGGGGTAAAAGCTGAAGCTTTCTTT | CASSLGGVKAEAFF
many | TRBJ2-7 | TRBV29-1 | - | TGCAGCTATAGCGGTGTAACCTACGAGCAGTACTTC | CSYSGVTYEQYF
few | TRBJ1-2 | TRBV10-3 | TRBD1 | TGTGCCATCGGCGCGACAGGGGTGGTTGGCAGCTATGGCTACACCTTC | CAIGATGVVGSYGYTF
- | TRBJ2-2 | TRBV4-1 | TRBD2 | TGCGCCAGCAGCCCTAGGGGTAGCGGGAGGGCCCCCGGGGAGCTGTTTTTT | CASSPRGSGRAPGELFF
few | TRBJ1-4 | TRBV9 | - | TGTGCCAGCAGCGAGGGGGACCATCGGCAGGACAAACTGTTTTTT | CASSEGDHRQDKLFF
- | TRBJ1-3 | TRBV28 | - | TGTGCCAGCACGGAACGGAAGTCTGGAAACACCATATATTTT | CASTERKSGNTIYF
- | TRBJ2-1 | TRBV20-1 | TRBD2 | TGCAGTGCTAGAGAGGGTAGCGGGCCTTACAATGAGCAGTTCTTC | CSAREGSGPYNEQFF
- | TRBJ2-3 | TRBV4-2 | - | TGTGCCAGCAGCCAAGGAGGAGTCACAGATACGCAGTATTTT | CASSQGGVTDTQYF
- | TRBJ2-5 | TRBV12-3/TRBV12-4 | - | TGTGCCAGCAGTTTAGAGGAGACGCCGGAGACCCAGTACTTC | CASSLEETPETQYF
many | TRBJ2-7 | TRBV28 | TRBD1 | TGTGCCAGTAGTACAGGGGCCTACGAGCAGTACTTC | CASSTGAYEQYF
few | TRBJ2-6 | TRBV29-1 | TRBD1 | TGCAGCGTTAAGACAGGGGCAGGGGCCAACGTCCTGACTTTC | CSVKTGAGANVLTF
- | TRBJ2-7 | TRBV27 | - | TGTGCCAGCAGTGAACAGGGTAACGAGCAGTACTTC | CASSEQGNEQYF
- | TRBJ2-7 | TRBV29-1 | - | TGCAGCGTTGGATCGGACAGAAAGATCTACGAGCAGTACTTC | CSVGSDRKIYEQYF
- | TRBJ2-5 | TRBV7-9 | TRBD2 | TGTGCCAGCACGCGGCGGGGGGAAGAGACCCAGTACTTC | CASTRRGEETQYF
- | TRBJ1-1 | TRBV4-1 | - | TGCGCCAGCAGCTCTGGCCTATGGGCAGGGATGAACACTGAAGCTTTCTTT | CASSSGLWAGMNTEAFF
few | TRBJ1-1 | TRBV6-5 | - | TGTGCCAGCAGTTCGGACGGGAAAGCTTTCTTT | CASSSDGKAFF
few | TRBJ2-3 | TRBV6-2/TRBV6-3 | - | TGTGCCAGCAGTTACTCGATGGAGGTACCCGAGGACTTCACAGATACGCAGTATTTT | CASSYSMEVPEDFTDTQYF
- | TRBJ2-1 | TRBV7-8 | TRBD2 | TGTGCCAGCAGCTCTACTAGCGGGAGACGAAATGAGCAGTTCTTC | CASSSTSGRRNEQFF
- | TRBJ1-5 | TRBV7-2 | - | TGTGCCAGCAGCCCCGGCCCCTGTAGCAATCAGCCCCAGCATTTT | CASSPGPCSNQPQHF
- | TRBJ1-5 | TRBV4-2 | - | TGTGCCAGCAGCCAAGCGGTTGACAGCCCCCAGCATTTT | CASSQAVDSPQHF
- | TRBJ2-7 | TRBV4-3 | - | TGCGCCAGCAGCCCCACCGTCGACCCATACGAGCAGTACTTC | CASSPTVDPYEQYF
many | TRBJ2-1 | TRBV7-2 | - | TGTGCCAGCAGCTTCCCTATGTACAATGAGCAGTTCTTC | CASSFPMYNEQFF
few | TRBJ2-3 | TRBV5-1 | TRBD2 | TGCGCCAGCAGCTTTTCCAGCGGGGGGGCCGACGCAGATACGCAGTATTTT | CASSFSSGGADADTQYF
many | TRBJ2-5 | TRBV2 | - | TGTGCCAGCAGTGGTCCAGGGGGGGCGATTCGGGCGACCCAGTACTTC | CASSGPGGAIRATQYF